The 5 T cell receptor beta chains reported below all come from one sample, sequenced in a study of blood T cell repertoires in COVID-19. The assay was immunoSEQ multiplex PCR, and TCRdb's table has in-frame clones only and misses some. The sample lists more than 60,000 clones, about 90% seen once, with 5.8% in the top ten. Sequenced sample: peripheral blood. The receptors here all came from a human donor in a cohort sampled during active COVID-19.

The rearrangement joins TRBV5-1 to TRBJ2-3; a possible D gene is TRBD2 (6 bases). CDR3 length: 14 amino acids. CDR1 is SGHRS, CDR2 YFSETQ, per germline. The V end was cut by 0 bases, the J end by 3 bases, with 8 bases between. CDR3 nucleotides: TGCGCCAGCAGCTTGGGGAGGGCGACAGATACGCAGTATTTT. Protein: CASSLGRATDTQYF.

V usage is TRBV29-1 and J usage is TRBJ1-1; TRBD1 matches 7 bases. With 6 bases clipped from V and 0 bases from J, the junction kept 7 bases outside the gene matches. Germline V CDR1 and CDR2: SQVTM, ANQGSEA. The CDR3 runs 14 residues. This CDR3 reads CSVKTGNMNTEAFF. CDR3 nucleotides: TGCAGCGTGAAGACAGGGAACATGAACACTGAAGCTTTCTTT.

The chain is built from TRBV9 and TRBJ1-2, with D possibly TRBD1 on 6 matching bases. The V and J ends lost 3 bases and 4 bases respectively, with 16 bases between them. Germline CDR1 and CDR2: SGDLS and YYNGEE. CDR3 size: 15 residues. CDR3 region: CASSEGGGFAYGYTF. Here the CDR3 DNA reads TGTGCCAGCAGCGAGGGGGGAGGGTTCGCCTATGGCTACACCTTC.

This rearrangement joins TRBV6-5 to TRBJ2-7; D gene unclear. Germline V gives CDR1 MNHEY, CDR2 SVGAGI. With 5 bases removed from V and 2 bases from J, the gap between germline ends came to 13 bases. The CDR3 has 14 amino acids. The CDR3 DNA follows: TGTGCCAGCAGTCTAAGAGGCCAGACCTACGAGCAGTACTTC. Translation: CASSLRGQTYEQYF.

This clone was detected only once. This rearrangement joins TRBV11-3 to TRBJ2-1, with 7 bases lining up with TRBD2. CDR1 SGHNT and CDR2 YENEEA come from the germline V gene. This CDR3 region has 14 residues. After removal of 5 bases from V and 5 bases from J, the junction contained 6 bases not matched to a gene. The CDR3 spells CASSTPGGNNEQFF. The CDR3 coding sequence is TGTGCCAGCAGCACCCCGGGGGGAAACAATGAGCAGTTCTTC.